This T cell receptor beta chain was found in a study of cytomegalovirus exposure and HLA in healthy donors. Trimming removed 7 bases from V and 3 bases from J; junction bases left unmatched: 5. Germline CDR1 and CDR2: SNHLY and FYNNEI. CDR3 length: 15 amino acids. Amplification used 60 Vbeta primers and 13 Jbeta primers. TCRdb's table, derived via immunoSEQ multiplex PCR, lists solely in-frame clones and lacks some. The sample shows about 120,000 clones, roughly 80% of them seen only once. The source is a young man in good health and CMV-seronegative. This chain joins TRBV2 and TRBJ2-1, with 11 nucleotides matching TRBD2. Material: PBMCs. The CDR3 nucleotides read TGTGCCAGCAACCCCCTAGCGGGGGGCTACAATGAGCAGTTCTTC. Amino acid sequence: CASNPLAGGYNEQFF.